This TCR beta chain was captured in a study of CD8+CD57+ T cells in acquired aplastic anemia. In the study overall: When averaged, DNA from sorted CD4+ and CD8+ cells came to around 3 ug. Healthy donors averaged approximately 9.8 million reads for CD4+ cells. Regarding the study as a whole: Roughly 31 CD8+ CDR3 sequences occurred in both the patients and the controls.

Of note for this clonotype: The antigen is unknown.

Genomic DNA served as template for TCR beta VDJ and CDR3 profiling. Using its own MiXCR run on the reads, TCRdb lists one record per CDR3 protein. The sample lists 65,000 or so distinct CDR3 sequences; roughly 54% were seen once. This clonotype was obtained from a human donor in good health, serving as a control. Source material: sorted CD4+, CD8+, or CD8+CD57+ T cells (not recorded which) from PBMCs.

The CDR3 nucleotides are TGTGCCATCAGTGATCTACAGCTGAACACTGAAGCTTTCTTT. It is translated as CAISDLQLNTEAFF. V gene TRBV10-3 combines with J gene TRBJ1-1; D ambiguous. The germline V gene encodes CDR1 ENHRY and CDR2 SYGVKD. Trimming pared 3 bases from V and 0 bases from J, leaving 8 bases between. This CDR3 is built from 14 residues.